This T cell receptor (beta chain) came from a study of T cell responses to AZD1222 COVID-19 vaccine. Using immunoSEQ multiplex PCR, the repertoire was profiled, and TCRdb retains in-frame clones only, with some absent. The sample has about 92,000 clones; around 89% are singletons. Study-wide results and caveats: Spike-spanning, vaccine-associated CD4 TCRs were dominant at 160-218 and 743-854. The study identified only five to seven AZD1222 recipients as seropositive at baseline.

Notes on this clone: The antigen remains unidentified.

The specimen comprised peripheral blood, sampled on day 0 of AZD1222 vaccination. The TCR originated in an adult in good health.

As DNA, the CDR3 is TGTGCCAGCAGCTTGACTAGCGCGGGGACCCAGTACTTC. Translating it yields CASSLTSAGTQYF. The genes are TRBV7-3 and TRBJ2-5, with 8 bases lining up with TRBD2. With 3 bases clipped from V and 7 bases from J, the junction kept 4 bases outside the gene matches. Germline CDR1 SGHTA, CDR2 FQGTGA. This CDR3 region has 13 residues.